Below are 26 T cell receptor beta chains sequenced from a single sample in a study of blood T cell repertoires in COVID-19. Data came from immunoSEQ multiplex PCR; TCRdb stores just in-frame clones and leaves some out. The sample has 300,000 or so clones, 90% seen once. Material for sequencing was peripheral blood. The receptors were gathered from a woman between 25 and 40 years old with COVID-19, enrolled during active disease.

The CDR3 nucleotides are TGTGCCTGGAACACAGGGACAGGGGGTTGGGATGAGCAGTTCTTC. Encoded protein: CAWNTGTGGWDEQFF. V is TRBV30 and J is TRBJ2-1, with 11 bases that match TRBD1. CDR1 and CDR2 from the germline V gene are GTSNPN and SVGIG (reference sequence). This CDR3 spans 15 amino acids. J was trimmed by 8 bases and V by 4 bases; bases with no gene match: 10.

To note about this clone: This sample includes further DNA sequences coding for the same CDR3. CDR3 coding DNA: TGTGCCAGCAGTTTGGGAGGGGGTAACAATCAGCCCCAGCATTTT. Translating it yields CASSLGGGNNQPQHF. The rearrangement joins TRBV27 to TRBJ1-5; possible D gene TRBD1, 6 bases. The germline gives CDR1 MNHEY, CDR2 SMNVEV (reference sequence). Trimming stripped 3 bases from V and 3 bases from J, with 12 bases between. This CDR3 is 15 amino acids long.

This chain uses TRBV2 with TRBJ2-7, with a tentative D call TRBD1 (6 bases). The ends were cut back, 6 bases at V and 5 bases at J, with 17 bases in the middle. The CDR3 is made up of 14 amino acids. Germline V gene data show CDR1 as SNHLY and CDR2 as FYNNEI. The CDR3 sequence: CASSGRQARDEQYF. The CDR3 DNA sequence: TGTGCCAGCAGCGGTAGACAGGCCCGGGACGAGCAGTACTTC.

The DNA for the CDR3 is TGCGCCAGCAGCCAGAGTCCGGGGTCGCGGTATGAAAAACTGTTTTTT. Translating it yields CASSQSPGSRYEKLFF. This rearrangement joins TRBV4-1 to TRBJ1-4, with unresolved D. The CDR3 sequence is 16 residues long. Trimming pared 3 bases from V and 6 bases from J, leaving 17 bases between. The germline V gene has CDR1 MGHRA and CDR2 YSYEKL.

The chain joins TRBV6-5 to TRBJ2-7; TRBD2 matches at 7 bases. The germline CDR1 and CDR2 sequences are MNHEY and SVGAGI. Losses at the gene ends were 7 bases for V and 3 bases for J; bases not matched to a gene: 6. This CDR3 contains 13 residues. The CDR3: CASITSEDYEQYF. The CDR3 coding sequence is TGTGCCAGCATTACTAGCGAGGACTACGAGCAGTACTTC.

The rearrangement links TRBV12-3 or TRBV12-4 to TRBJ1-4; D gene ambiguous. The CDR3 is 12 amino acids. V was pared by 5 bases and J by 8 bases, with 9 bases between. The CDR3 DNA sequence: TGTGCCAGCAGTCCCGTACGGGAAAAACTGTTTTTT. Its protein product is CASSPVREKLFF.

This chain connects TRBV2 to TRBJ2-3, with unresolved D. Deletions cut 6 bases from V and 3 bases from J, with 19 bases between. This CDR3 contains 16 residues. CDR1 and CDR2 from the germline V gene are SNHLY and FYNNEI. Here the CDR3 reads CASSLVSDLGTDTQYF. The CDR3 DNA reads TGTGCCAGCAGCTTGGTAAGCGACCTCGGGACAGATACGCAGTATTTT.

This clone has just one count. This chain's CDR3 is CASSYSGQEQYF. CDR3 in DNA: TGTGCCAGCAGTTACTCGGGACAAGAGCAGTACTTC. The chain carries TRBV6-5 and TRBJ2-7; maybe TRBD1 (6 bases). This CDR3 has 12 residues. Trimming removed 0 bases at V and 7 bases at J, with 7 bases between. Germline V gene sequence: CDR1 MNHEY, CDR2 SVGAGI.

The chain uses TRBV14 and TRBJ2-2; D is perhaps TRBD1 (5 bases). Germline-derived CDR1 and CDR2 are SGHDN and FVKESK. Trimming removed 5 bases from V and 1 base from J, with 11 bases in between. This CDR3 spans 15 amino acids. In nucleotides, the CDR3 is TGTGCCAGCAGCGACGGACATATGAACACCGGGGAGCTGTTTTTT. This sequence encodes CASSDGHMNTGELFF.

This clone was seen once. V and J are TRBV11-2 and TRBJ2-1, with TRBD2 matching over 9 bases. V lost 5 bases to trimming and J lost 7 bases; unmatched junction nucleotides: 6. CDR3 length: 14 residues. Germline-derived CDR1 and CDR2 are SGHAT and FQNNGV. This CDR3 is CASSIAGAANEQFF. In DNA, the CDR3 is TGTGCCAGCAGCATAGCGGGAGCCGCTAATGAGCAGTTCTTC.

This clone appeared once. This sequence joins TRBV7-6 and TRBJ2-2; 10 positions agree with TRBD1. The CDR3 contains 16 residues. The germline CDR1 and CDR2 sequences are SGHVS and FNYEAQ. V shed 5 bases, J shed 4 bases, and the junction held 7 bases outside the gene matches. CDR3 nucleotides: TGTGCCAGCAGCCAAACCGGGACAGGGGTCACCGGGGAGCTGTTTTTT. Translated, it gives CASSQTGTGVTGELFF.

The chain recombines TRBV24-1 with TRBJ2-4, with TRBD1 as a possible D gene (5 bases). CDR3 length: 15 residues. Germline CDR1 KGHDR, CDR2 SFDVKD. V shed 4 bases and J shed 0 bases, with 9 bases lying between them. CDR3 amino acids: CATSEKGSAKNIQYF. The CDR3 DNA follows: TGTGCCACCAGTGAGAAGGGGTCAGCCAAAAACATTCAGTACTTC.

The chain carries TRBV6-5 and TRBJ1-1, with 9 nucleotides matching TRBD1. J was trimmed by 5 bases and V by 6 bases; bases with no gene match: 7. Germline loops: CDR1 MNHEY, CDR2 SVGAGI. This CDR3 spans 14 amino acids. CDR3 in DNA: TGTGCCAGCAGATATCCGACAGGGGGAACTGAAGCTTTCTTT. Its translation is CASRYPTGGTEAFF.

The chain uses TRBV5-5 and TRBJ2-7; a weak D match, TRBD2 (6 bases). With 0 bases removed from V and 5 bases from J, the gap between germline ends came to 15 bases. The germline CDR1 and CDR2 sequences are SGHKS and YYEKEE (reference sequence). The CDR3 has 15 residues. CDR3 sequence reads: CASSLGADYRDEQYF. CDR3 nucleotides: TGTGCCAGCAGCTTGGGGGCGGACTATCGCGACGAGCAGTACTTC.

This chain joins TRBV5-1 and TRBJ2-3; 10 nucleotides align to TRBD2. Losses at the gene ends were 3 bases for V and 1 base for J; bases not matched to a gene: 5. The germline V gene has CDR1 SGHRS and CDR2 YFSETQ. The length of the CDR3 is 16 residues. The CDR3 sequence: CASSYTSGARTDTQYF. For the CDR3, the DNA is TGCGCCAGCAGCTACACTAGCGGGGCCCGCACAGATACGCAGTATTTT.

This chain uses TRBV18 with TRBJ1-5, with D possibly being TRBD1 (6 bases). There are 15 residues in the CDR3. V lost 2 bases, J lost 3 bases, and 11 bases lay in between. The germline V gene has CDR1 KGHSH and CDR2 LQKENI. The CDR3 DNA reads TGTGCCAGCTCACCAATGAGACAGGCCAATCAGCCCCAGCATTTT. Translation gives CASSPMRQANQPQHF.

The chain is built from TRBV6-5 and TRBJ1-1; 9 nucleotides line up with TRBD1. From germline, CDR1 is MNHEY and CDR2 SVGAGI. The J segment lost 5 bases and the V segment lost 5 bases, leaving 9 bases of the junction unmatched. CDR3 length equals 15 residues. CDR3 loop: CASSRAGTGKTEAFF. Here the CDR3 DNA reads TGTGCCAGCAGTCGGGCCGGGACAGGGAAAACTGAAGCTTTCTTT.

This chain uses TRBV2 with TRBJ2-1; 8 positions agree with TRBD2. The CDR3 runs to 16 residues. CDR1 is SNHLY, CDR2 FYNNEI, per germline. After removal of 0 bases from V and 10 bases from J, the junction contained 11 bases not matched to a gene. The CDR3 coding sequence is TGTGCCAGCAGTGAAGCGCGGGGACTAGAGTTCGGCGAGCAGTTCTTC. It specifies CASSEARGLEFGEQFF.

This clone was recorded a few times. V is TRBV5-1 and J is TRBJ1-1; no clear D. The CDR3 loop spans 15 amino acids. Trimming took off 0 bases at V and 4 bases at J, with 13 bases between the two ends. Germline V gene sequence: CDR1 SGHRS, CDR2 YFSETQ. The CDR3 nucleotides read TGCGCCAGCAGCTTGGCCGCAGGCGGGAGCACTGAAGCTTTCTTT. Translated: CASSLAAGGSTEAFF.

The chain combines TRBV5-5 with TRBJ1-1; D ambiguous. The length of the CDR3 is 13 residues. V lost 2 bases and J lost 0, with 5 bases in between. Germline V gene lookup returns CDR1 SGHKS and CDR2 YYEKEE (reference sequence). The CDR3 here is CASSLQMNTEAFF. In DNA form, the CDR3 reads TGTGCCAGCAGCTTACAGATGAACACTGAAGCTTTCTTT.

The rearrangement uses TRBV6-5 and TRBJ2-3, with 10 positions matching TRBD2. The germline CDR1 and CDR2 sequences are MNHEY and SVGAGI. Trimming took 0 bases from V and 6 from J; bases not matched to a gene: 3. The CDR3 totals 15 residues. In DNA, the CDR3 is TGTGCCAGCAGTTACTCGCCTAGCGGGAGTGATACGCAGTATTTT. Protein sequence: CASSYSPSGSDTQYF.

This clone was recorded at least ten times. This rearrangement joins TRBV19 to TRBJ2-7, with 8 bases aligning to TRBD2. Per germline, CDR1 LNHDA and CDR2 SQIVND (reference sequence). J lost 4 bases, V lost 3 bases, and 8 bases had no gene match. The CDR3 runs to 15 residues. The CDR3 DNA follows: TGTGCCAGTAGTATGTACAGCGGGAGTCAGTACGAGCAGTACTTC. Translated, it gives CASSMYSGSQYEQYF.

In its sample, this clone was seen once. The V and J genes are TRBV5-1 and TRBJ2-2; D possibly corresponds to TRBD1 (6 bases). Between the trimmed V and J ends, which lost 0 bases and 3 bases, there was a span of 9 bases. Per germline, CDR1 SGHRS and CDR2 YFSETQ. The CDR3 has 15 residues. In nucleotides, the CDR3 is TGCGCCAGCAGCTTGGCGGCAGGGGACACCGGGGAGCTGTTTTTT. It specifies CASSLAAGDTGELFF.

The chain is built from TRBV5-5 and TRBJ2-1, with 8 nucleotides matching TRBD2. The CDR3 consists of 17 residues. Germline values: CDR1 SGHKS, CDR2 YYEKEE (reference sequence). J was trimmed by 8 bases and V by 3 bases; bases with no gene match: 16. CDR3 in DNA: TGTGCCAGCAGCTATATGGGGACTAGAGCTCGGTCCGATGAGCAGTTCTTC. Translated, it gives CASSYMGTRARSDEQFF.

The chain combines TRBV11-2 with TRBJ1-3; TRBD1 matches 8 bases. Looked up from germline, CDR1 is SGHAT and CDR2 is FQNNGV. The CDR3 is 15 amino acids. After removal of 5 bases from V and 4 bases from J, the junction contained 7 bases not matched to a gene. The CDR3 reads CASSQDRAAGNTIYF. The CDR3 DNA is TGTGCCAGCAGCCAGGACAGGGCGGCCGGAAACACCATATATTTT. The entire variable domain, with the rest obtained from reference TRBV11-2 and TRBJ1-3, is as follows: EAGVAQSPRYKIIEKRQSVAFWCNPISGHATLYWYQQILGQGPKLLIQFQNNGVVDDSQLPKDRFSAERLKGVDSTLKIQPAKLEDSAVYLCASSQDRAAGNTIYFGEGSWLTVV.

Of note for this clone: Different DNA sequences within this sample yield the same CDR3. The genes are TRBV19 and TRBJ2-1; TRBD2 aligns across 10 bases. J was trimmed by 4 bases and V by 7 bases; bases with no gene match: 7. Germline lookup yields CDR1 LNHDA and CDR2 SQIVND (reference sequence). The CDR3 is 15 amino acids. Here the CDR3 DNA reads TGTGCCAGTACACCTGGGACTAGCGTTTACAATGAGCAGTTCTTC. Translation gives CASTPGTSVYNEQFF.